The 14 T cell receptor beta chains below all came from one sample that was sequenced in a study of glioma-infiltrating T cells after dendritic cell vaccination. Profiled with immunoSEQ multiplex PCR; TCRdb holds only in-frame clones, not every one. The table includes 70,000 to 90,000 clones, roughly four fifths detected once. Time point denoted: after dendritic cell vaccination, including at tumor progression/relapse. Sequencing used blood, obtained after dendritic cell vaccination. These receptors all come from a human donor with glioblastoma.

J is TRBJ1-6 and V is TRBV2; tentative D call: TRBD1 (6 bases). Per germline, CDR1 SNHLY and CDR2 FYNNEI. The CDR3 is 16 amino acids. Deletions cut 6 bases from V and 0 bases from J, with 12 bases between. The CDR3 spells CASSRNRASYNSPLHF. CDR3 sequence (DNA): TGTGCCAGCAGCCGCAACAGGGCCTCCTATAATTCACCCCTCCACTTT.

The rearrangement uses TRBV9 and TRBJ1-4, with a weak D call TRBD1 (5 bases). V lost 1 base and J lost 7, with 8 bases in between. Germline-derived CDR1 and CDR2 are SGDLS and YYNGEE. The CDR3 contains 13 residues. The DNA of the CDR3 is TGTGCCAGCAGCGTAACGGGGGGTGAAAAACTGTTTTTT. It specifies CASSVTGGEKLFF.

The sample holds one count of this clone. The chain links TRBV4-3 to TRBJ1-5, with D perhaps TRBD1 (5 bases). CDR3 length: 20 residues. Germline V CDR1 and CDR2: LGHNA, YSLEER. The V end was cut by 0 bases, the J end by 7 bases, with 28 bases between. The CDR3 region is CASSQDHLGSLSGAGQPQHF. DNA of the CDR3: TGCGCCAGCAGCCAAGATCATCTCGGGTCTTTGTCTGGGGCGGGGCAGCCCCAGCATTTT.

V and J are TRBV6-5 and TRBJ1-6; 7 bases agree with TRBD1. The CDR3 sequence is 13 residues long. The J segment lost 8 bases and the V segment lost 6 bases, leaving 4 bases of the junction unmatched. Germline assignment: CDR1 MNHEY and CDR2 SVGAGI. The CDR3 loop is CASRSQGDSPLHF. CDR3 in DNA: TGTGCCAGCAGGAGTCAGGGGGATTCACCCCTCCACTTT.

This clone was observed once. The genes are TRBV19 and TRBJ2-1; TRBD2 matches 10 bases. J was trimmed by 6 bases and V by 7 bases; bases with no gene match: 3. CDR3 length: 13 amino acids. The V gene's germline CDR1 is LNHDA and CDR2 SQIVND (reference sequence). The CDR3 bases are TGTGCCAGTACAGCGGGGGGGCTCAATGAGCAGTTCTTC. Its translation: CASTAGGLNEQFF.

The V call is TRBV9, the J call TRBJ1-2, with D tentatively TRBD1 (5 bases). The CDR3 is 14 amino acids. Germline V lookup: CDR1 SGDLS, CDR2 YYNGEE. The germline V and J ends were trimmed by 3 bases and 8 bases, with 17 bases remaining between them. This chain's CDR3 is CASSGGRVVDGYTF. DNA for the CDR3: TGTGCCAGCAGCGGAGGCAGGGTAGTAGACGGCTACACCTTC. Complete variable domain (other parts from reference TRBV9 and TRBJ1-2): DSGVTQTPKHLITATGQRVTLRCSPRSGDLSVYWYQQSLDQGLQFLIQYYNGEERAKGNILERFSAQQFPDLHSELNLSSLELGDSALYFCASSGGRVVDGYTFGSGTRLTVV.

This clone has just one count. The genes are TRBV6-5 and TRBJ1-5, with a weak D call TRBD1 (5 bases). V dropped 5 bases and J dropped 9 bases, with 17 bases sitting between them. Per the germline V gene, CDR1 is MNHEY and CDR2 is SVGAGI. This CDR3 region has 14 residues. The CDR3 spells CASSTAAGQGPQHF. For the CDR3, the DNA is TGTGCCAGCAGTACCGCGGCCGGTCAGGGGCCCCAGCATTTT.

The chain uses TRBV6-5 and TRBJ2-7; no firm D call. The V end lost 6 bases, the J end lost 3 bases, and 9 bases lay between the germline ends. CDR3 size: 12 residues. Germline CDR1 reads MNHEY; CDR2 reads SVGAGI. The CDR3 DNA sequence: TGTGCCAGCAGCTCGTCTAACTACGAGCAGTACTTC. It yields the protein CASSSSNYEQYF.

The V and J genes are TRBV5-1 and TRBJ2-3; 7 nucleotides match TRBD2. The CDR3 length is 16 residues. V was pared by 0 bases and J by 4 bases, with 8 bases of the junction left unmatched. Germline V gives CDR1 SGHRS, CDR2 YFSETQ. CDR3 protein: CASSLGPRGVADTQYF. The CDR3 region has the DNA TGCGCCAGCAGCTTGGGACCCCGGGGGGTCGCAGATACGCAGTATTTT.

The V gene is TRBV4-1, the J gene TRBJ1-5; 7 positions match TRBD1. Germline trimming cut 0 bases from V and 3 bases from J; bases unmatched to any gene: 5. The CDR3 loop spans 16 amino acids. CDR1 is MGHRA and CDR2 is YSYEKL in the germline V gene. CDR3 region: CASSQEGGRVNQPQHF. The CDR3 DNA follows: TGCGCCAGCAGCCAAGAAGGGGGCAGGGTCAATCAGCCCCAGCATTTT.

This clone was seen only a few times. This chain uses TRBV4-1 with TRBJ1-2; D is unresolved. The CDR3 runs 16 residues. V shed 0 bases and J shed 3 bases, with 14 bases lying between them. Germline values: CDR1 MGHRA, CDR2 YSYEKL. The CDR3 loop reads CASSQDFGRPYYGYTF. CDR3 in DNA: TGCGCCAGCAGCCAAGATTTTGGGAGACCGTACTATGGCTACACCTTC.

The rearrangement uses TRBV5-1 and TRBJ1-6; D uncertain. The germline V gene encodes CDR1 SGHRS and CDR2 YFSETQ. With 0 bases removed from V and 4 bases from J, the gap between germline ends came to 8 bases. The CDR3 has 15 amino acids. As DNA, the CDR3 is TGCGCCAGCAGCTTGGCCGTCGGTTATAATTCACCCCTCCACTTT. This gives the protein CASSLAVGYNSPLHF.

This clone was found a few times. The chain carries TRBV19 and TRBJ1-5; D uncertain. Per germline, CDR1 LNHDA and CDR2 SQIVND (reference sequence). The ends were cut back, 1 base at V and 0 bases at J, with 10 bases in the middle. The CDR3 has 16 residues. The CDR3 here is CASSIVGPYSNQPQHF. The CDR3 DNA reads TGTGCCAGTAGTATAGTTGGGCCTTATAGCAATCAGCCCCAGCATTTT. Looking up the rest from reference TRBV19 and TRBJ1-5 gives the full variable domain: DGGITQSPKYLFRKEGQNVTLSCEQNLNHDAMYWYRQDPGQGLRLIYYSQIVNDFQKGDIAEGYSVSREKKESFPLTVTSAQKNPTAFYLCASSIVGPYSNQPQHFGDGTRLSIL.

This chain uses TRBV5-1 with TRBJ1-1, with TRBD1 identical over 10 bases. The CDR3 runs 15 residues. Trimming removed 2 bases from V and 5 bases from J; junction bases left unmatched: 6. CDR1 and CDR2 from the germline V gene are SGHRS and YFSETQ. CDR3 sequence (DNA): TGCGCCAGCAGCTTCAGGACAGGGGGAGGAACTGAAGCTTTCTTT. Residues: CASSFRTGGGTEAFF.